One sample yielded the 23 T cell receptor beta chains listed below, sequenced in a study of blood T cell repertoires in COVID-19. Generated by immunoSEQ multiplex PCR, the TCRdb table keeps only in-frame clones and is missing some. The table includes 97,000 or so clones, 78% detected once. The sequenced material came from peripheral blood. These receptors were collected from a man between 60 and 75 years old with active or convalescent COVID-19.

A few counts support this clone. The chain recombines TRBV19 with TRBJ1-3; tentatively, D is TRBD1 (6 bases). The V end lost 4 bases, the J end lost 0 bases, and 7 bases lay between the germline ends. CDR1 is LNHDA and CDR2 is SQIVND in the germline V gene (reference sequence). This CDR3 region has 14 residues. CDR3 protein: CASSRQVSGNTIYF. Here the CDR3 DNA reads TGTGCCAGTAGTAGACAGGTCTCTGGAAACACCATATATTTT.

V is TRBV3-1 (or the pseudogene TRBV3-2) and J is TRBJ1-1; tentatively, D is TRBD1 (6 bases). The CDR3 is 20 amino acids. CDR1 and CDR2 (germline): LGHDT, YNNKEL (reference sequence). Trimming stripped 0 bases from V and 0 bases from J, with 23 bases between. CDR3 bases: TGTGCCAGCAGCCAAGATGTTTGGGAGGGAGGGGGGAATATGAACACTGAAGCTTTCTTT. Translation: CASSQDVWEGGGNMNTEAFF.

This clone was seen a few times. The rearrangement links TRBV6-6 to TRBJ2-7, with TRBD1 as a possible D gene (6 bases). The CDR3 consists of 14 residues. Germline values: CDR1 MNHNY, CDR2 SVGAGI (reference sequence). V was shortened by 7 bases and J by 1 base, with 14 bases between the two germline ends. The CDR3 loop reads CASNPGRGSYEQYF. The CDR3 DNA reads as TGTGCCAGCAACCCTGGCAGGGGTTCCTACGAGCAGTACTTC.

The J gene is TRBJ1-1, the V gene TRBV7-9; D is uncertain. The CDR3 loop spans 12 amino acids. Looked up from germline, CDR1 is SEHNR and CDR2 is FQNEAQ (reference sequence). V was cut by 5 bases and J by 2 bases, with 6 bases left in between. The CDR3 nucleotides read TGTGCCAGCAGCGAAGCAAACACTGAAGCTTTCTTT. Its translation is CASSEANTEAFF.

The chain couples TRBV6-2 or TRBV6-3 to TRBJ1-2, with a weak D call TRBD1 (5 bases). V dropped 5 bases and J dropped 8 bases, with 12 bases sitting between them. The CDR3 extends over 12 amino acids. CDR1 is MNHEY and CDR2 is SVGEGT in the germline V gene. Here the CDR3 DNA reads TGTGCCAGCAGTCTGAACAGGAGAGGCTACACCTTC. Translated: CASSLNRRGYTF.

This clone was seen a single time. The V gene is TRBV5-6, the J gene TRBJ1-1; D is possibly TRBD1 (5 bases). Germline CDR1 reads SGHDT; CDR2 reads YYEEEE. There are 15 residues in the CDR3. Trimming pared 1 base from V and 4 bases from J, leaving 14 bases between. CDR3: CASSLSGGRGTEAFF. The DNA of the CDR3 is TGTGCCAGCAGCTTGAGTGGGGGGAGGGGCACTGAAGCTTTCTTT.

CDR3 amino acids: CASSTRASGSPDTQYF. Written as DNA, the CDR3 is TGTGCCAGTTCAACCCGGGCTAGCGGGAGCCCAGATACGCAGTATTTT. V is TRBV18 and J is TRBJ2-3; 10 bases agree with TRBD2. Germline V gene data show CDR1 as KGHSH and CDR2 as LQKENI. Trimming took 9 bases from V and 4 from J; bases not matched to a gene: 13. The CDR3 spans 16 residues.

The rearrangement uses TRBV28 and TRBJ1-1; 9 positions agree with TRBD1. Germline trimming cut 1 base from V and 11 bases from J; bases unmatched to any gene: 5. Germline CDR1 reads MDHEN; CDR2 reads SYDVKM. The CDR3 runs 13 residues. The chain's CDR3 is CASSLSEGTGAFF. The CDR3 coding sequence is TGTGCCAGCAGTTTATCTGAAGGGACAGGGGCTTTCTTT.

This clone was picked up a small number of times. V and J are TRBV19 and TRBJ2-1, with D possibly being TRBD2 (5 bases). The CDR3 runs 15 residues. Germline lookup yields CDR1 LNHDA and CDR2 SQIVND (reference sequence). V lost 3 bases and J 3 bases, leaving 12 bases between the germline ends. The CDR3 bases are TGTGCCAGTAGTATTCAACTAGTGGGCTACAATGAGCAGTTCTTC. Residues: CASSIQLVGYNEQFF. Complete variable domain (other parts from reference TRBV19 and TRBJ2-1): DGGITQSPKYLFRKEGQNVTLSCEQNLNHDAMYWYRQDPGQGLRLIYYSQIVNDFQKGDIAEGYSVSREKKESFPLTVTSAQKNPTAFYLCASSIQLVGYNEQFFGPGTRLTVL.

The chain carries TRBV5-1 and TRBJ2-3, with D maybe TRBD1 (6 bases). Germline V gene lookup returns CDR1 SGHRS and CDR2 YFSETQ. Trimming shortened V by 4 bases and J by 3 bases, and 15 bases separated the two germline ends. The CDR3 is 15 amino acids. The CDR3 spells CASSPTGMDTDTQYF. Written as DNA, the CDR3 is TGCGCCAGCAGCCCCACAGGGATGGATACAGATACGCAGTATTTT. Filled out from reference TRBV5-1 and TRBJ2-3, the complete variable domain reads KAGVTQTPRYLIKTRGQQVTLSCSPISGHRSVSWYQQTPGQGLQFLFEYFSETQRNKGNFPGRFSGRQFSNSRSEMNVSTLELGDSALYLCASSPTGMDTDTQYFGPGTRLTVL.

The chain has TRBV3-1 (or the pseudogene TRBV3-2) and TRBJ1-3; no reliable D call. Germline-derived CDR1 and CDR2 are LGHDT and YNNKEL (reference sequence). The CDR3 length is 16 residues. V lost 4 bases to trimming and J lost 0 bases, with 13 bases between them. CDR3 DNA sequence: TGTGCCAGCAGCCCGTCCCCCCCCGGCTCTGGAAACACCATATATTTT. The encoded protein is CASSPSPPGSGNTIYF.

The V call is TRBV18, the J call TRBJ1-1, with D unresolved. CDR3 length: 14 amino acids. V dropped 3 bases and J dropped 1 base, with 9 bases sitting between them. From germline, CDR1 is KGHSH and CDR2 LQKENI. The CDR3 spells CASSPTASNTEAFF. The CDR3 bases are TGTGCCAGCTCACCCACAGCCTCGAACACTGAAGCTTTCTTT.

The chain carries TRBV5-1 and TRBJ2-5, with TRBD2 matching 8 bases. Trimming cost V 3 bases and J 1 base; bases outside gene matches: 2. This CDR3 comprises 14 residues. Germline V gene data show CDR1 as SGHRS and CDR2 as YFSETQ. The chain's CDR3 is CASSSLAVQETQYF. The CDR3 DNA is TGCGCCAGCAGCTCACTAGCGGTCCAAGAGACCCAGTACTTC.

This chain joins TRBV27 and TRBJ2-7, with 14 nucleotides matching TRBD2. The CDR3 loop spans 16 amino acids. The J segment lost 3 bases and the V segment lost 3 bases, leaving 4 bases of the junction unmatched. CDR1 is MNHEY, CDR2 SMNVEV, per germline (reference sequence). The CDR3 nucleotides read TGTGCCAGCAGTTTGACCGGGACTAGCGGGAGCTACGAGCAGTACGTC. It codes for CASSLTGTSGSYEQYV.

This chain's CDR3 is CASSAATSGNNEQFF. CDR3 DNA sequence: TGCGCCAGCAGTGCGGCGACTAGCGGAAACAATGAGCAGTTCTTC. This chain joins TRBV10-1 and TRBJ2-1; 9 bases agree with TRBD2. Unmatched junction bases numbered 6, after V lost 4 bases and J lost 5 bases. Germline CDR1 reads WNHNN; CDR2 reads SYGVQD (reference sequence). The CDR3 runs to 15 residues.

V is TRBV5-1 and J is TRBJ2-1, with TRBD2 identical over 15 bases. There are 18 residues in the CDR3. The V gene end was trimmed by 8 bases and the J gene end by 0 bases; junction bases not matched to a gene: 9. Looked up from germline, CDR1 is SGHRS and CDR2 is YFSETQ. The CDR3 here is CASGTGLAGGSSYNEQFF. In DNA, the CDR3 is TGCGCCAGTGGGACGGGACTAGCGGGAGGTAGCTCCTACAATGAGCAGTTCTTC.

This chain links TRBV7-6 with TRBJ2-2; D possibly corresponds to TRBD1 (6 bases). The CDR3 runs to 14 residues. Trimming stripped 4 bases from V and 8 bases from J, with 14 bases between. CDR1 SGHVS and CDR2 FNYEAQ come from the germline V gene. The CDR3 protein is CASSSTGYAGELFF. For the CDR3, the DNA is TGTGCCAGCAGCTCTACAGGGTATGCGGGGGAGCTGTTTTTT.

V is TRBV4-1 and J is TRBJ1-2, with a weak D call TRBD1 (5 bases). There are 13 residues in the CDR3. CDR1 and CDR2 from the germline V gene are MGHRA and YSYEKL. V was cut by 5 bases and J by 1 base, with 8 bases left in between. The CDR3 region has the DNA TGCGCCAGCAGCTCGCAGGGTAACTATGGCTACACCTTC. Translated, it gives CASSSQGNYGYTF.

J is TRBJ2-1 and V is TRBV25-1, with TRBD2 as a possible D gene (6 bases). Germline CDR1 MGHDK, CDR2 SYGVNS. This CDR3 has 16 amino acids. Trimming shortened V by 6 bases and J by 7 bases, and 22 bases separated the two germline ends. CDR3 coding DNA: TGTGCCAGCAGGGAGGGATCGGGAATAACTGGGAATGAGCAGTTCTTC. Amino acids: CASREGSGITGNEQFF.

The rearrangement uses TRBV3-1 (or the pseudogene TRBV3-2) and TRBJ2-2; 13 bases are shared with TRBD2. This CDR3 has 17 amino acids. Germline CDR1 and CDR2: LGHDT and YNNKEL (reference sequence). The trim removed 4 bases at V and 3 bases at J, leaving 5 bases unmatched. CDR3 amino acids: CASSRTSGSSDTGELFF. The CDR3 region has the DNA TGTGCCAGCAGCCGGACTAGCGGGAGTTCGGACACCGGGGAGCTGTTTTTT.

The DNA for the CDR3 is TGTGCCAGTAGTGTCCAGGGCAATCAGCCCCAGCATTTT. Protein product: CASSVQGNQPQHF. The chain joins TRBV19 to TRBJ1-5; D gene unclear. Germline-derived CDR1 and CDR2 are LNHDA and SQIVND (reference sequence). V was cut by 5 bases and J by 2 bases, with 7 bases left in between. This CDR3 has 13 residues.

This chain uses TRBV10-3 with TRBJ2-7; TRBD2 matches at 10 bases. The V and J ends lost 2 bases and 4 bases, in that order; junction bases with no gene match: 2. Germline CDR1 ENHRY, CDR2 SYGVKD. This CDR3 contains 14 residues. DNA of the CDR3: TGTGCCATCAGTGAGGGACTAGCGGTTTACGAGCAGTACTTC. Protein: CAISEGLAVYEQYF.

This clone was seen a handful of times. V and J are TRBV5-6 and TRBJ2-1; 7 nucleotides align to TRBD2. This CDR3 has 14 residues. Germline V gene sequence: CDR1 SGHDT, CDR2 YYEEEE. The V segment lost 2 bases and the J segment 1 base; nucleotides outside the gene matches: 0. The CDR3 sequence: CASSFGGSYNEQFF. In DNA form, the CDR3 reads TGTGCCAGCAGCTTCGGGGGGTCCTACAATGAGCAGTTCTTC.